The clone carrying this T cell receptor (beta chain) was seen repeatedly, ten times or more. Its antigen is unidentified. TCR beta CDR3 sequences were amplified from RNA transcripts. RT-PCR in the first round (using the HTBI primer set) targeted the TCR CDR3. MiXCR, applied by TCRdb to the multiplex PCR reads, yields one record per CDR3 protein. The data contain 600,000 to 900,000 distinct CDR3 sequences, roughly 15% of them singletons. Germline CDR1 DFQATT, CDR2 SNEGSKA (reference sequence). CDR3 length: 15 amino acids. Trimming took off 3 bases at V and 3 bases at J, with 16 bases between the two ends. The sample originates from a study of T cells in Graves' hyperthyroidism and ophthalmopathy. General observations from the study: The model predicted ophthalmopathy a median around six months before onset.

The source of this sequence is a man younger than 35 with Graves' hyperthyroidism. The sample was blood. This chain links TRBV20-1 with TRBJ2-3; D not certain. The CDR3 DNA reads as TGCAGTGCTAGGAAGGCCGAAGGTTGGACAGATACGCAGTATTTT. This codes for CSARKAEGWTDTQYF.